Listed here are 10 T cell receptor beta chains from one sample, sequenced in a study of CD8 T cells in ankylosing spondylitis. Each CDR3 protein is one row after TCRdb ran MiXCR on the 5' RACE reads. The sample lists about 310,000 distinct CDR3 sequences, less than 25% seen once, with 3.5% in the top ten. The sequencing input was blood, either unsorted or a sorted T cell fraction (not recorded which). These receptors all stem from a female donor with ankylosing spondylitis or in good health (not recorded which).

The chain joins TRBV10-3 to TRBJ1-2; D is ambiguous. The CDR3 runs 13 residues. The V gene's germline CDR1 is ENHRY and CDR2 SYGVKD. V dropped 8 bases and J dropped 4 bases, with 14 bases sitting between them. CDR3 protein: CAIGIRESYGYTF. In nucleotides, the CDR3 is TGTGCCATCGGGATCCGAGAGTCCTATGGCTACACCTTC.

This clonotype was recorded a few times. The V call is TRBV12-3 or TRBV12-4, the J call TRBJ2-2; TRBD2 might be the D (5 bases). Trimming shortened V by 3 bases and J by 6 bases, and 11 bases separated the two germline ends. The CDR3 is made up of 14 amino acids. The CDR3 reads CASSLREKAGELFF. In nucleotides, the CDR3 is TGTGCCAGCAGTTTGAGGGAGAAGGCCGGGGAGCTGTTTTTT.

This clonotype turned up a few times. The rearrangement links TRBV10-3 to TRBJ2-7, with 11 bases matching TRBD1. The CDR3 extends over 17 amino acids. Germline values: CDR1 ENHRY, CDR2 SYGVKD. V was pared by 0 bases and J by 2 bases, with 6 bases of the junction left unmatched. CDR3 bases: TGTGCCATCAGTGAGTCGGGAGGGACAGGGGGACCCTACGAGCAGTACTTC. Protein sequence: CAISESGGTGGPYEQYF.

CDR3 bases: TGCGCCAGCAGCCAAGTGCTCACCCGACAGAACGGAAACACCATATATTTT. Amino acid sequence: CASSQVLTRQNGNTIYF. This chain joins TRBV4-3 and TRBJ1-3; D might be TRBD1 (5 bases). This CDR3 is 17 amino acids long. Germline assignment: CDR1 LGHNA and CDR2 YSLEER. V lost 1 base, J lost 4 bases, and 17 bases lay in between.

The chain joins TRBV5-1 to TRBJ2-1; the D gene is possibly TRBD1 (5 bases). Looked up from germline, CDR1 is SGHRS and CDR2 is YFSETQ. This CDR3 comprises 15 residues. V was trimmed by 4 bases and J by 5 bases, leaving 16 bases between them. For the CDR3, the DNA is TGCGCCAGCAGCCCGGAACAAGGGGCCCACAATGAGCAGTTCTTC. Protein: CASSPEQGAHNEQFF.

The rearrangement uses TRBV5-1 and TRBJ2-7; D possibly corresponds to TRBD1 (8 bases). In germline, CDR1 is SGHRS, CDR2 YFSETQ. CDR3 size: 14 residues. Deletions cut 4 bases from V and 2 bases from J, with 13 bases between. CDR3 residues: CASSRQGRAYEQYF. CDR3 bases: TGCGCCAGCAGCCGACAGGGGAGGGCCTACGAGCAGTACTTC. Based on the CDR3 plus reference TRBV5-1 and TRBJ2-7, the full variable domain is KAGVTQTPRYLIKTRGQQVTLSCSPISGHRSVSWYQQTPGQGLQFLFEYFSETQRNKGNFPGRFSGRQFSNSRSEMNVSTLELGDSALYLCASSRQGRAYEQYFGPGTRLTVT.

The rearrangement uses TRBV28 and TRBJ1-6; D possibly corresponds to TRBD1 (5 bases). The length of the CDR3 is 16 residues. CDR1 MDHEN and CDR2 SYDVKM come from the germline V gene. V dropped 4 bases and J dropped 0 bases, with 10 bases sitting between them. In DNA, the CDR3 is TGTGCCAGCAGTTCTGGCGGGACCTCCTATAATTCACCCCTCCACTTT. It yields the protein CASSSGGTSYNSPLHF.

This clonotype was observed many times. The rearrangement joins TRBV10-3 to TRBJ2-5; 7 bases map to TRBD2. Trimming removed 0 bases from V and 1 base from J; junction bases left unmatched: 11. Germline lookup yields CDR1 ENHRY and CDR2 SYGVKD. This CDR3 is 18 amino acids long. DNA for the CDR3: TGTGCCATCAGTGAGTCGAGTGGCGGGAGAGGGAGCCAAGAGACCCAGTACTTC. Translating gives CAISESSGGRGSQETQYF.

The V and J genes are TRBV27 and TRBJ2-5; D unclear. The germline CDR1 and CDR2 sequences are MNHEY and SMNVEV (reference sequence). The CDR3 covers 8 residues. V was pared by 8 bases and J by 9 bases, with 4 bases between. CDR3 region: CASLPQYF. The CDR3 region has the DNA TGTGCCAGCCTCCCCCAGTACTTC.

The chain couples TRBV5-4 to TRBJ2-5; D is undetermined. Trimming stripped 4 bases from V and 0 bases from J, with 10 bases between. Germline CDR1 is SGHNT and CDR2 is YYREEE (reference sequence). The CDR3 totals 14 residues. The CDR3 DNA follows: TGTGCCAGCAGCAGGTCATACGACCAAGAGACCCAGTACTTC. This codes for CASSRSYDQETQYF. Looking up the rest from reference TRBV5-4 and TRBJ2-5 gives the full variable domain: ETGVTQSPTHLIKTRGQQVTLRCSSQSGHNTVSWYQQALGQGPQFIFQYYREEENGRGNFPPRFSGLQFPNYSSELNVNALELDDSALYLCASSRSYDQETQYFGPGTRLLVL.